A selection of T cell receptor beta chains follows, all from one sample in a study of T cells after yellow fever vaccination. TCRdb recomputed calls from the 5' RACE reads with MiXCR, one row per CDR3 protein. This sample yields some 300,000 distinct CDR3 sequences, of which about 10% are seen a single time; about 3.5% belongs to the top ten. The sample here was CD4+ T cells sorted from PBMCs, taken 45 days after the yellow fever booster vaccination. The receptor source for this set is a man aged 18 to 29 who received the YFV17D yellow fever vaccine. Each CDR3 is given with its conserved first and last residue. Each record gives: D gene, clone size, J gene, V gene, CDR3 DNA, CDR3 protein. D genes are given only for firm matches. Size tells how often a clone was seen (once, few, many) or the class of an expanded clone, and some rows leave it out.

NA NA TRBJ2-3 TRBV7-2 TGTGCCAGCAGGGGGGGCTTCGCAGATACGCAGTATTTT CASRGGFADTQYF
NA NA TRBJ1-6 TRBV5-4 TGTGCCAGCAGCTCGGACAGAAGCTCCTATAATTCACCCCTCCACTTT CASSSDRSSYNSPLHF
TRBD1 NA TRBJ2-2 TRBV6-5 TGTGCCAGCAGTCCATATACAGGGGCGGACACCGGGGAGCTGTTTTTT CASSPYTGADTGELFF
TRBD2 few TRBJ2-2 TRBV12-3/TRBV12-4 TGTGCCAGCACCTTCGGTCTAGCGGGAGCCGGGGAGCTGTTTTTT CASTFGLAGAGELFF
TRBD1 few TRBJ1-2 TRBV6-2/TRBV6-3 TGTGCCACCGACCCGGGACAGGTTAATGGCTACACCTTC CATDPGQVNGYTF
TRBD1 NA TRBJ1-3 TRBV20-1 TGCAGTGCTACGGACAGGTCCACCTCTGGAAACACCATATATTTT CSATDRSTSGNTIYF
NA NA TRBJ1-4 TRBV18 TGTGCCAGCTCACCACCAATGGGGGAAAAACTGTTTTTT CASSPPMGEKLFF
NA NA TRBJ1-1 TRBV20-1 TGCAGTGCTGCCTCCGGGGGCACTGAAGCTTTCTTT CSAASGGTEAFF
TRBD1 NA TRBJ1-5 TRBV4-3 TGCGCCAGCAGCCAAAACGCTGGGACAGGGTTACAGCCCCAGCATTTT CASSQNAGTGLQPQHF
NA NA TRBJ2-7 TRBV18 TGTGCCAGCTCACCGGGGATTGTGGAGTACGAGCAGTACTTC CASSPGIVEYEQYF
NA NA TRBJ1-4 TRBV9 TGTGCTTCAAGTCGGGGGTCATGGATGGAAAAACTGTTTTTT CASSRGSWMEKLFF
NA many TRBJ1-2 TRBV25-1 TGTGCCAGCAGTGTGTGGCCATATGGCTACACCTTC CASSVWPYGYTF
TRBD1 few TRBJ1-6 TRBV28 TGTGCCAGCAGGACGACAGGGGAGCCGTATAATTCACCCCTCCACTTT CASRTTGEPYNSPLHF
NA many TRBJ2-3 TRBV5-1 TGCGCCAGCAGTCTGGAGGGATCATCTCTGGATACGCAGTATTTT CASSLEGSSLDTQYF
NA NA TRBJ1-1 TRBV19 TGTGCCAGTAGCCATCCTGGCGGTGCTGAAGCTTTCTTT CASSHPGGAEAFF
NA few TRBJ2-2 TRBV30 TGTGCCTGGAGTCGATCCACCGGGGAGCTGTTTTTT CAWSRSTGELFF
NA few TRBJ2-3 TRBV12-3/TRBV12-4 TGTGCCAGCAGTCCACAGACAGGAACTATCGATACGCAGTATTTT CASSPQTGTIDTQYF
NA NA TRBJ2-2 TRBV3-1 TGTGCCAGCAGCCTCCTCGGGGGGCCGGCCACCGGGGAGCTGTTTTTT CASSLLGGPATGELFF
NA NA TRBJ1-1 TRBV11-1 TGTGCCAGCGGCCCGGACCTGAACACTGAAGCTTTCTTT CASGPDLNTEAFF
TRBD1 few TRBJ2-5 TRBV5-1 TGCGCCAGCAGCTTGATGCCAGGGGGCGAGACCCAGTACTTC CASSLMPGGETQYF
NA NA TRBJ1-1 TRBV18 TGTGCCAGCTCACCACCAAGGATAGTGTCTGGGAACACTGAAGCTTTCTTT CASSPPRIVSGNTEAFF
NA few TRBJ2-7 TRBV12-3/TRBV12-4 TGTGCCAGCAGTTTGAGGGCAGGAGCCTACGAGCAGTACTTC CASSLRAGAYEQYF
NA NA TRBJ1-2 TRBV12-3/TRBV12-4 TGTGCCAGCAGTTACGGGGGGCAGAATGGCTACACCTTC CASSYGGQNGYTF
NA few TRBJ2-2 TRBV4-1 TGCGCCAGCAGCCAACCCGGCGGGGAGCTGTTTTTT CASSQPGGELFF
NA NA TRBJ2-3 TRBV28 TGTGCCAGCAGGTTGCAGGGTACAGATACGCAGTATTTT CASRLQGTDTQYF
NA few TRBJ1-1 TRBV12-3/TRBV12-4 TGTGCCAGCAGGCATGACAGTGTGATCACTGAAGCTTTCTTT CASRHDSVITEAFF
TRBD2 NA TRBJ2-7 TRBV7-9 TGTGCCAGCAGCTCCCTTAGCGGGGCCGAGCAGTACTTC CASSSLSGAEQYF
NA few TRBJ1-5 TRBV6-6 TGTGCCAGCAGGGAAGGTGTAAGCAATCAGCCCCAGCATTTT CASREGVSNQPQHF
TRBD1 NA TRBJ1-2 TRBV4-3 TGCGCCAGCAGCCTAACCGGGACAGGGGTTGGCTACACCTTC CASSLTGTGVGYTF
NA many TRBJ1-5 TRBV7-2 TGTGCCAGCAGCCCCGGGACGGTCAATCAGCCCCAGCATTTT CASSPGTVNQPQHF
NA many TRBJ1-5 TRBV7-9 TGTGCCAGCAGCTTATCCACGTATGACCAGCCCCAGCATTTT CASSLSTYDQPQHF
NA NA TRBJ1-5 TRBV4-3 TGCGCCAGCAGCCAAGGGCTCCGGGGTGGCAATCAGCCCCAGCATTTT CASSQGLRGGNQPQHF
NA few TRBJ1-2 TRBV4-2 TGTGCCAGCAGCCAAGGAGGAGGGGTCCCCTATGGCTACACCTTC CASSQGGGVPYGYTF
NA NA TRBJ2-5 TRBV4-3 TGCGCCAGCAATCCGGGGGAGGCCCAGTACTTC CASNPGEAQYF
NA once TRBJ2-1 TRBV7-3 TGTGCCAGCAGCTTAGGACAGCCGGGTTACAATGAGCAGTTCTTC CASSLGQPGYNEQFF
NA few TRBJ2-3 TRBV6-1 TGTGCCAGCAAGAAGACAGGCTGGACGGATACGCAGTATTTT CASKKTGWTDTQYF
TRBD1 few TRBJ2-5 TRBV5-6 TGTGCCAGCAGCTTGGGGACAGGGGGCGTGAAGACCCAGTACTTC CASSLGTGGVKTQYF
NA NA TRBJ2-5 TRBV5-1 TGCGCCAGCAGCCCTGGCCAGACCCATTACCAAGAGACCCAGTACTTC CASSPGQTHYQETQYF
NA NA TRBJ2-5 TRBV6-6 TGTGCCAGTATCAGATCCGGGGCAGAGAAAGAGACCCAGTACTTC CASIRSGAEKETQYF
TRBD1 many TRBJ2-5 TRBV20-1 TGCAGTGCTAGAGATCAAGGGACAGGGGAGACCCAGTACTTC CSARDQGTGETQYF
TRBD1 NA TRBJ2-1 TRBV5-1 TGCGCCAGCAGCGGGGGACAGCCTGGCGATGAGCAGTTCTTC CASSGGQPGDEQFF
NA few TRBJ2-5 TRBV7-2 TGTGCCAGCAGCTTAGGCATGGCGGGGCGACAGACCCAGTACTTC CASSLGMAGRQTQYF
TRBD2 NA TRBJ2-3 TRBV2 TGTGCCAGCAGACCTAGCGGGGGGCCAGGATTAACAGATACGCAGTATTTT CASRPSGGPGLTDTQYF
NA few TRBJ1-1 TRBV6-5 TGTGCCAGCTACAGACTCCTAGAGGGTGAAGCTTTCTTT CASYRLLEGEAFF
NA few TRBJ2-5 TRBV3-1 TGTGCCAGCAGCCTTGAAGGCGCTCGGGGGACCCAGTACTTC CASSLEGARGTQYF
NA NA TRBJ2-2 TRBV27 TGTGCCAGCAGTGTCAGGGCCCACACCGGGGAGCTGTTTTTT CASSVRAHTGELFF